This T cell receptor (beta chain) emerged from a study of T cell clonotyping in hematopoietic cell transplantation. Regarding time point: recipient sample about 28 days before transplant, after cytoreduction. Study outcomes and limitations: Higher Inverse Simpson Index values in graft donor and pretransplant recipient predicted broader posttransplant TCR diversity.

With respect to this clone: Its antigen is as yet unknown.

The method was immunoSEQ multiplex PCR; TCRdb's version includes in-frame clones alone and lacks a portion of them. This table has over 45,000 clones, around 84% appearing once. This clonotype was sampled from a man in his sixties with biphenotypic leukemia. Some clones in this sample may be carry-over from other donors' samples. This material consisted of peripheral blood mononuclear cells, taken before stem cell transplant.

CDR3 protein: CASSESGGETGELFF. The DNA of the CDR3 is TGTGCCAGCAGTGAATCCGGGGGGGAGACCGGGGAGCTGTTTTTT. V gene TRBV25-1 combines with J gene TRBJ2-2; 8 nucleotides match TRBD2. The ends lost 1 base at V and 5 bases at J; junction bases unmatched: 3. There are 15 residues in the CDR3. Germline V CDR1 and CDR2: MGHDK, SYGVNS.